One T cell receptor beta chain is described in this entry. A single count supports this clone. Its binding antigen is unknown. No much larger clonotype is one base removed from it; base qualities were not supplied. The germline V gene yields SGHDT for CDR1 and YYEEEE for CDR2. CDR3 length: 17 amino acids, cysteine to phenylalanine. The retained sequence is limited to the CDR3, 51 bases, with the frame set at the first base. For this chain, trimming is 6 bases at the V end and 3 bases at the J end, and the number of junction bases without a gene match is 13. This specimen comes from a study of blood T cell repertoires in COVID-19 (dated by TCRdb to about 2020). Regarding the research as a whole: Collaborator samples came from the United States, Italy and Spain and covered acute and convalescent phases of COVID-19. The prospective study material was composed of cDNA or gDNA derived from T cells, B-cell-depleted T cells, or PBMCs. Deeply sampled blood TCRbeta repertoires from subjects exposed to, actively infected with, or recovered from COVID-19 were included in the dataset. The repertoires were released in a freely available public database intended as a resource for research on the immune response to SARS-CoV-2. The samples were drawn from two sources: the first 160 participants of the ongoing ImmuneRACE study, and 1,000 to 1,500 subjects contributed by 6 global collaborators. Sample metadata almost always included a de-identified subject ID, COVID-19 status, age in years and sex. HLA class I and class II types, where available, came from metadata supplied by the sample provider rather than from assay-based typing. Overall study outcomes, separate from this receptor: The amount of clinical and demographic metadata varied by source and participant and was provided uncurated.

TCRbeta CDR3 regions were amplified from genomic DNA by means of the immunoSEQ Assay, a bias-controlled multiplex PCR. Per the authors' processing: The number of nucleated cells in each sample was estimated by amplification of reference gene primers within the assay. To quantify the absolute abundance of each unique TCRbeta CDR3 rearrangement, sequence reads were collapsed and filtered. For each sample, productive Simpson clonality was calculated as the square root of Simpson's diversity index over productive rearrangements. Here the immuneACCESS table is served through TCRdb, limited to in-frame sequences with V and J called. Missing clones are a known gap in these copies; in checked studies unresolved V genes cover under half, and the rest lacks a known reason. That table supplies the V and J calls and clone size; D and trimming were determined from the DNA. A total of 88,000 or so clones appear in this sample, approximately 89% of them only once. About 2.3% of the sample belongs to the ten largest clones.

The collaborating institutions used their own protocols to collect whole blood in K2EDTA tubes. Collaborator samples were shipped for TCRbeta analysis as frozen whole blood, isolated PBMCs, or DNA extracted from either sample type. The sequence was collected from a man aged 45-60 years with acute or convalescent COVID-19. Sequenced: peripheral blood. Recombination linked TRBV5-6 to TRBJ2-2, with 8 middle bases fitting TRBD2. The DNA is TGTGCCAGCATAAAAGGCCGCGGGGGGTACTACACCGGGGAGCTGTTTTTT. Its coded protein is CASIKGRGGYYTGELFF.